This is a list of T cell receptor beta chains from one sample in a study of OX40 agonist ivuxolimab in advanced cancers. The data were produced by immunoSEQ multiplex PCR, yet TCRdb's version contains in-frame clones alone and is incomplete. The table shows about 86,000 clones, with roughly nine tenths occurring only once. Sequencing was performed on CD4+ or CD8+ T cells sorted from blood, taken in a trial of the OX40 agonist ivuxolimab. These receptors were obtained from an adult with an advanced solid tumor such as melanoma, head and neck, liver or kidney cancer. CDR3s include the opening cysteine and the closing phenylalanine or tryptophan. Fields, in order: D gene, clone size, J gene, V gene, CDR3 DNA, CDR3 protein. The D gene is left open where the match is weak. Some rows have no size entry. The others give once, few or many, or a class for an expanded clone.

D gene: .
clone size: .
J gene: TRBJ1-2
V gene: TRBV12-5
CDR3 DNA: TGTGCTAGTGGGCCCCGGACGGCCCAGGGAGACTACACCTTC
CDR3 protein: CASGPRTAQGDYTF

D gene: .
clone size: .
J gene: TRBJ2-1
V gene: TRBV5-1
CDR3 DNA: TGCGCCAGCAGCCCCTGGTGGAATGAGCAGTTCTTC
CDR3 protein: CASSPWWNEQFF

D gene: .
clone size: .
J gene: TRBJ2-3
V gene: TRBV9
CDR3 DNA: TGTGCCAGCAGCGTAGAGGCGGCGGAGGCAGATACGCAGTATTTT
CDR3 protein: CASSVEAAEADTQYF

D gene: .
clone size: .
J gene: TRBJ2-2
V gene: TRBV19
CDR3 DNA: TGTGCCACTGTTCCCCAGGGTCCGAACACCGGGGAGCTGTTTTTT
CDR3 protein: CATVPQGPNTGELFF

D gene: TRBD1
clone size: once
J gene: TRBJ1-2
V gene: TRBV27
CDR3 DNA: TGTGCCAGCAGTGGCAGGGGGCGCCTGAGCTATGGCTACACCTTC
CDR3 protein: CASSGRGRLSYGYTF

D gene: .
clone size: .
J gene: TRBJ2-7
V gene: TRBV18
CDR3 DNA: TGTGCCAGCTCACCAGGATCTCTCGCGGCAACCTACGAGCAGTACTTC
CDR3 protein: CASSPGSLAATYEQYF

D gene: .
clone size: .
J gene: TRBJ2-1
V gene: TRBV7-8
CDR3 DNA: TGTGCCAGCACCCTTAGTCCTACGCAGGGTTGGAATGAGCAGTTCTTC
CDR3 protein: CASTLSPTQGWNEQFF

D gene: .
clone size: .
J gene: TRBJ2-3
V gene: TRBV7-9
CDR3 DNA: TGTGCCAGCAGTTTAGGGATCTGGCAGGGGTCAAGTGCAGATACGCAGTATTTT
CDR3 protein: CASSLGIWQGSSADTQYF

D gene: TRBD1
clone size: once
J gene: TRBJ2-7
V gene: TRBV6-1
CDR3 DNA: TGTGCCAGCAGTGAATTTGGGGGGACAGGTACGCCCTACGAGCAGTACTTC
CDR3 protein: CASSEFGGTGTPYEQYF

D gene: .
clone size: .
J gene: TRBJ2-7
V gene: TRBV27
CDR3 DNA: TGTGCCAGCAGTTTTCTCAGCTTTCCCTACGAGCGGTACTTC
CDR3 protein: CASSFLSFPYERYF

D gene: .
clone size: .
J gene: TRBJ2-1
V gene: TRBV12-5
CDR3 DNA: TGTGCTAGTGGTTTGGGAACACTAGAAAATGAGCAGTTCTTC
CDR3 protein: CASGLGTLENEQFF

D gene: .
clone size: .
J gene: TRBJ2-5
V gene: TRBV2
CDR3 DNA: TGTGCCAGCAGCCCCAGGGATTTAGAGACCCAGTACTTC
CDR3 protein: CASSPRDLETQYF

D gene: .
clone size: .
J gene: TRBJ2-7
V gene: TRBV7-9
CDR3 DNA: TGTGCCAGCAGCAACTCCAGGGTGGAGTACGAGCAGTACTTC
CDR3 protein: CASSNSRVEYEQYF

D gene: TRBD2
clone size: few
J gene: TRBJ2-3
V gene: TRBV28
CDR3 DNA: TGTGCCAGCAGTTCACCGCGGACTAGCGGGCGCCACACAGATACGCAGTATTTT
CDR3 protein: CASSSPRTSGRHTDTQYF

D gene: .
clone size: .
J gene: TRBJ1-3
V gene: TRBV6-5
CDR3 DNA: TGTGCCAGCAGTAGGGGCTCTGGAAACACCATATATTTT
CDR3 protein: CASSRGSGNTIYF

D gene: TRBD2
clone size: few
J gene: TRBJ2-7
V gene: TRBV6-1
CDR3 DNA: TGTGCCAGCAGTGACAGACTAGCGGGCTCCTACGAGCAGTACTTC
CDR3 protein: CASSDRLAGSYEQYF

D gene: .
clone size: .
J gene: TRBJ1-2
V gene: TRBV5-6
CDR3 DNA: TGTGCCAGCAGCCCAAAGGCCTATGGCTACACCTTC
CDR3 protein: CASSPKAYGYTF

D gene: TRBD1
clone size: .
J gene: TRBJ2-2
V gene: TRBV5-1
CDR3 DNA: TGCGCCAGCAGCGGGACAGGGTACGGGGAGCTGTTTTTT
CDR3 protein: CASSGTGYGELFF

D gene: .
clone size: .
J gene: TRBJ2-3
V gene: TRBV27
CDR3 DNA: TGTGCCAGCAGTCCCCCCGCGGATACGCAGTATTTT
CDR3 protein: CASSPPADTQYF

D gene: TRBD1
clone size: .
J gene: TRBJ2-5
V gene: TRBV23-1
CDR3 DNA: TGCGCCAGCAACCCGGACAGGGGAGAGACCCAGTACTTC
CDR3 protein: CASNPDRGETQYF

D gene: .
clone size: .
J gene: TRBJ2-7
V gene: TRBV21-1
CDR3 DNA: TGTGCCAGCAGAGGACAGTGTGAAACCTACGAGCAGTACTTC
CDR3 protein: CASRGQCETYEQYF

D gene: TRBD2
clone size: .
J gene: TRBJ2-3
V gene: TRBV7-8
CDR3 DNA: TGTGCCAGCAGCCAACCTAGCGGGGCCACAGATACGCAGTATTTT
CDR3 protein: CASSQPSGATDTQYF

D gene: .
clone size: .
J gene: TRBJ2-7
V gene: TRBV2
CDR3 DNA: TGTGCCAGCGGGGGCGTAGGACTAGAATACTACGAGCAGTACTTC
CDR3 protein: CASGGVGLEYYEQYF

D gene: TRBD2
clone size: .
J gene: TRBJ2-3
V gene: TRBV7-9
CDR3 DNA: TGTGCCAGCAGCCTAGCGGTTACAGATACGCAGTATTTT
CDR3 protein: CASSLAVTDTQYF

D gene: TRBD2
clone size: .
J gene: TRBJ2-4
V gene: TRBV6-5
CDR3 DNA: TGTGCCGTCGGGACTAGGGACATTCAGTACTTC
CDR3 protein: CAVGTRDIQYF

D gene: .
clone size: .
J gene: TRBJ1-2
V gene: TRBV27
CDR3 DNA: TGTGCCAGCAGTTCCCGGGCCTCCGGCTATGGCTACACCTTC
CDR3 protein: CASSSRASGYGYTF

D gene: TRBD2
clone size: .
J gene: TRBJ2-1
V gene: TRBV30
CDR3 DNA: TGTGCCTGGAGTGTAAAGCCCGGGACTAGCGGGCGCGATGAGCAGTTCTTC
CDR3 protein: CAWSVKPGTSGRDEQFF

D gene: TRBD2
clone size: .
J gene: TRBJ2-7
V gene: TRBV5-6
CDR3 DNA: TGTGCCAGCAGCCTTATACTAGCGGGAGGCGAGCAGTACTTC
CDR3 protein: CASSLILAGGEQYF

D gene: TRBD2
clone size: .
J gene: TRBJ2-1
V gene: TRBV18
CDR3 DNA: TGTGCCAGCTCACCACCTCTCGGGACTAGCGGGAGAACAATCGGCAATGAGCAGTTCTTC
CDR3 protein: CASSPPLGTSGRTIGNEQFF

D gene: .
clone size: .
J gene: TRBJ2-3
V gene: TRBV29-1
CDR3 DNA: TGCAGCGTTGAGGTCGGAGGAGATACGCAGTATTTT
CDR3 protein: CSVEVGGDTQYF

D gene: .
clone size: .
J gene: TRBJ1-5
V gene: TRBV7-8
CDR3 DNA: TGTGCCAGCAGCCTACAGGATTTCAATCAGCCCCAGCATTTT
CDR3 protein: CASSLQDFNQPQHF

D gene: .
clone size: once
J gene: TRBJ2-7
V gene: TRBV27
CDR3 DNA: TGTGCCACCCGGGACGGCCCCTACGAGCAGTACTTC
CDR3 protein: CATRDGPYEQYF

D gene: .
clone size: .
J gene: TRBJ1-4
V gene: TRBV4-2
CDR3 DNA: TGTGCCAGCAGCCAAGATCTGGGGCAGAGTAAGGTGTTTTTT
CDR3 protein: CASSQDLGQSKVFF

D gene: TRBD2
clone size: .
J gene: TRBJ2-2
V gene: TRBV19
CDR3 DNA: TGTGCCAGTAGTATAGTCCTTCTAGCGGGCGGGGAGCTGTTTTTT
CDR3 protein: CASSIVLLAGGELFF

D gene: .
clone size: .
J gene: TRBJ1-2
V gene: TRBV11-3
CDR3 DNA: TGTGCCAGCAGCCCATACGGTGGTATTGTAGATGGCTACACCTTC
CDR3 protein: CASSPYGGIVDGYTF

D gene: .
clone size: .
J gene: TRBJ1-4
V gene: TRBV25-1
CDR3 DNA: TGTGCCAGCAGTGACCCATCCTATAATGAAAAACTGTTTTTT
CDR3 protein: CASSDPSYNEKLFF

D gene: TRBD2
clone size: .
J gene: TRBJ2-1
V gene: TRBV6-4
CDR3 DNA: TGTGCCAGCAGTGACTCCCGGGGGACTAGCGGCAATGAGCAGTTCTTC
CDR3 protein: CASSDSRGTSGNEQFF